This T cell receptor (beta chain) was identified during a study of blood T cell repertoires in COVID-19. In the study overall: PBMCs, B-cell-depleted T cells, or T cells provided the cDNA or gDNA that made up the material.

The CDR3 has 14 amino acids. The V end was cut by 5 bases, the J end by 1 base, with 11 bases between. Germline values: CDR1 SEHNR, CDR2 FQNEAQ (reference sequence). In the authors' methods: The authors estimated nucleated cell counts from reference gene primer amplification. The protocol was immunoSEQ multiplex PCR, while the TCRdb copy is restricted to in-frame clones and leaves out a portion. That table gives V, J and clone size, and the DNA gave D and trimming. The table shows 250,000 to 350,000 clones, with roughly 86% occurring only once. Sequencing was carried out using peripheral blood. The origin of this receptor is a woman between 45 and 60 years old with acute or convalescent COVID-19. The genes are TRBV7-9 and TRBJ1-1; a possible D gene is TRBD1 (5 bases). The CDR3, as DNA: TGTGCCAGCAGCGTACATACAGGGAACACTGAAGCTTTCTTT. Protein: CASSVHTGNTEAFF. The entire variable domain, with the rest obtained from reference TRBV7-9 and TRBJ1-1, is as follows: DTGVSQNPRHKITKRGQNVTFRCDPISEHNRLYWYRQTLGQGPEFLTYFQNEAQLEKSRLLSDRFSAERPKGSFSTLEIQRTEQGDSAMYLCASSVHTGNTEAFFGQGTRLTVV.